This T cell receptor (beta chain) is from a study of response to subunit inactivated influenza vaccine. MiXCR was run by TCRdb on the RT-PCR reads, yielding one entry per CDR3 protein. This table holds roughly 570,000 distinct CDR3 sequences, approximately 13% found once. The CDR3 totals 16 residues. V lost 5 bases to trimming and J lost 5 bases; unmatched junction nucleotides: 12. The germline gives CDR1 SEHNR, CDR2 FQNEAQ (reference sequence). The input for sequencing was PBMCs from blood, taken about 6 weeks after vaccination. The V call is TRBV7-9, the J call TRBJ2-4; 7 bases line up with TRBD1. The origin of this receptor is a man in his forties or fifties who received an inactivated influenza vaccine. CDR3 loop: CASSLEGQRVQNIQYF. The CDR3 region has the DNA TGTGCCAGCAGCCTAGAGGGACAGAGGGTACAAAACATTCAGTACTTC.